The subject of this entry is one T cell receptor (beta chain). This sample was included in a study of blood T cell repertoires in COVID-19. Study-wide context: COVID-19 samples from acute and convalescent phases originated in the United States, Italy and Spain. Sample material is recorded as cDNA or gDNA derived from T cells, B-cell-depleted T cells, or PBMCs.

CDR1 and CDR2 from the germline V gene are SGHTS and YDEGEE. Losses at the gene ends were 0 bases for V and 3 bases for J; bases not matched to a gene: 8. The CDR3 is 16 amino acids. Patients from Seattle were sampled longitudinally, starting during active infection. Per the original data handling: Reference gene primer amplification gave nucleated cell count estimates. The repertoire was sequenced with immunoSEQ multiplex PCR; TCRdb's copy has only in-frame clones and lacks some. That table furnishes V, J and clone size, whereas the DNA furnished D and trimming. The sample carries 250,000 to 400,000 clones, roughly 90% recorded once.

The V call is TRBV5-8, the J call TRBJ2-7; TRBD2 matches 8 bases. The sequenced sample consisted of peripheral blood. This TCR was sampled from a woman aged 25-40 years with COVID-19, enrolled during active disease. The CDR3 DNA follows: TGTGCCAGCAGCTTGGCGGGGACTAGTCTCAGCTACGAGCAGTACTTC. This codes for CASSLAGTSLSYEQYF.